What follows are 25 T cell receptor beta chains derived from one specimen sequenced in a study of blood T cell repertoires in COVID-19. TCRdb keeps only in-frame clones here, not all; method: immunoSEQ multiplex PCR. The data contain roughly 50,000 clones, over 75% of them singletons. The material sequenced was peripheral blood. These TCRs come from a man between 65 and 85 years old with acute or convalescent COVID-19.

The V gene is TRBV19, the J gene TRBJ1-5; D is perhaps TRBD1 (5 bases). Looked up from germline, CDR1 is LNHDA and CDR2 is SQIVND (reference sequence). CDR3 length: 15 amino acids. The V and J ends lost 6 bases and 5 bases respectively, with 17 bases between them. The CDR3 protein is CASSSDRVGYQPQHF. The DNA of the CDR3 is TGTGCCAGTAGCAGTGACAGAGTGGGGTATCAGCCCCAGCATTTT.

The chain couples TRBV5-4 to TRBJ2-1; 12 bases fit TRBD1. V shed 4 bases and J 7 bases; nucleotides not matched to a gene: 12. This CDR3 comprises 17 residues. Germline CDR1 is SGHNT and CDR2 is YYREEE (reference sequence). CDR3 nucleotides: TGTGCCAGCAGCCGGGGGACAGGGGGCCTAGGTAGGAATGAGCAGTTCTTC. Translation gives CASSRGTGGLGRNEQFF.

This clone was found a few times. The V gene is TRBV29-1, the J gene TRBJ1-1; TRBD1 agrees at 7 bases. Losses at the gene ends were 6 bases for V and 7 bases for J; bases not matched to a gene: 14. This CDR3 region has 14 residues. Germline-derived CDR1 and CDR2 are SQVTM and ANQGSEA. The CDR3 reads CSVRAGGFVGEAFF. The CDR3 DNA follows: TGCAGCGTCCGAGCAGGGGGGTTCGTGGGTGAAGCTTTCTTT.

The chain links TRBV6-5 to TRBJ2-7, with 8 nucleotides matching TRBD2. Germline CDR1 and CDR2: MNHEY and SVGAGI. This CDR3 has 13 amino acids. With 7 bases clipped from V and 12 bases from J, the junction kept 14 bases outside the gene matches. The CDR3 reads CASIGVAGGPRYF. The CDR3 coding sequence is TGTGCCAGCATTGGTGTGGCGGGAGGACCTCGGTACTTC.

For this clone: The sample has other DNA sequences that encode this CDR3 too. The rearrangement uses TRBV9 and TRBJ1-6; possible D gene TRBD1, 6 bases. The germline V gene encodes CDR1 SGDLS and CDR2 YYNGEE. CDR3 length: 14 amino acids. The V end lost 5 bases, the J end lost 16 bases, and 22 bases lay between the germline ends. Written as DNA, the CDR3 is TGTGCCAGCAGTGTAAGGACAGATCGGGGAACTCTCCACTTT. It encodes CASSVRTDRGTLHF.

The J gene is TRBJ2-1, the V gene TRBV5-1, with no clear D. V lost 2 bases and J 6 bases, leaving 9 bases between the germline ends. The germline V gene has CDR1 SGHRS and CDR2 YFSETQ. The CDR3 runs 13 residues. The CDR3 spells CASSFSNPNEQFF. The CDR3 region has the DNA TGCGCCAGCAGCTTCTCTAACCCCAATGAGCAGTTCTTC.

The V gene is TRBV18, the J gene TRBJ1-5, with TRBD1 matching over 8 bases. Germline CDR1 KGHSH, CDR2 LQKENI. V was pared by 8 bases and J by 1 base, with 4 bases of the junction left unmatched. The CDR3 has 14 residues. As DNA, the CDR3 is TGTGCCAGCCCGGACAGGGTAAGCAATCAGCCCCAGCATTTT. Amino acid sequence: CASPDRVSNQPQHF. Drawing the rest from reference TRBV18 and TRBJ1-5, the complete variable domain is NAGVMQNPRHLVRRRGQEARLRCSPMKGHSHVYWYRQLPEEGLKFMVYLQKENIIDESGMPKERFSAEFPKEGPSILRIQQVVRGDSAAYFCASPDRVSNQPQHFGDGTRLSIL.

The rearrangement joins TRBV6-2 or TRBV6-3 to TRBJ2-1, with D hard to call. From germline, CDR1 is MNHEY and CDR2 SVGEGT. The CDR3 sequence is 13 residues long. Deletions cut 1 base from V and 2 bases from J, with 3 bases between. CDR3 nucleotide sequence: TGTGCCAGCAGTTACTTCGCCTACAATGAGCAGTTCTTC. This translates into CASSYFAYNEQFF.

This chain connects TRBV19 to TRBJ2-7; possible D gene TRBD2, 6 bases. Per germline, CDR1 LNHDA and CDR2 SQIVND (reference sequence). Trimming shortened V by 5 bases and J by 3 bases, and 11 bases separated the two germline ends. CDR3 size: 13 residues. The CDR3 DNA follows: TGTGCCAGTAGTCTGGGACTCCACTACGAGCAGTACTTC. It translates to CASSLGLHYEQYF. Full variable domain (missing parts from reference TRBV19 and TRBJ2-7): DGGITQSPKYLFRKEGQNVTLSCEQNLNHDAMYWYRQDPGQGLRLIYYSQIVNDFQKGDIAEGYSVSREKKESFPLTVTSAQKNPTAFYLCASSLGLHYEQYFGPGTRLTVT.

J is TRBJ1-2 and V is TRBV2; no clear D. Germline CDR1 SNHLY, CDR2 FYNNEI. V was cut by 6 bases and J by 6 bases, with 8 bases left in between. The CDR3 covers 11 residues. The CDR3 protein is CASRLTDGYTF. CDR3 DNA: TGTGCCAGCAGGCTTACGGATGGCTACACCTTC.

The CDR3 protein is CASSLAVSSYNEQFF. The CDR3 region has the DNA TGTGCCAGCAGCTTGGCGGTAAGCTCCTACAATGAGCAGTTCTTC. This chain connects TRBV5-5 to TRBJ2-1; no reliable D call. From germline, CDR1 is SGHKS and CDR2 YYEKEE (reference sequence). This CDR3 comprises 15 residues. Trimming took 0 bases from V and 0 from J, leaving 7 bases between them.

V and J are TRBV6-2 or TRBV6-3 and TRBJ2-7, with D tentatively TRBD1 (6 bases). Germline CDR1 reads MNHEY; CDR2 reads SVGEGT. V was trimmed by 2 bases and J by 1 base, leaving 15 bases between them. There are 16 residues in the CDR3. The DNA for the CDR3 is TGTGCCAGCAGTTACCCAGCAGGGGCTCCTTCCTACGAGCAGTACGTC. Translating it yields CASSYPAGAPSYEQYV.

The chain combines TRBV29-1 with TRBJ2-3; 9 nucleotides match TRBD2. V shed 8 bases and J 3 bases; nucleotides not matched to a gene: 9. The germline CDR1 and CDR2 sequences are SQVTM and ANQGSEA. This CDR3 region has 14 residues. CDR3 DNA sequence: TGCAGCTCTTTGACTAGCGGATTAACAGATACGCAGTATTTT. Protein: CSSLTSGLTDTQYF.

V and J are TRBV5-1 and TRBJ1-2, with a possible D match to TRBD1 (6 bases). The CDR3 extends over 14 amino acids. Deletions cut 0 bases from V and 2 bases from J, with 8 bases between. In germline, CDR1 is SGHRS, CDR2 YFSETQ. CDR3 in amino acids: CASSLGRGNYGYTF. In DNA form, the CDR3 reads TGCGCCAGCAGCTTGGGTAGGGGGAACTATGGCTACACCTTC. The full variable domain, with the rest looked up from reference TRBV5-1 and TRBJ1-2, is KAGVTQTPRYLIKTRGQQVTLSCSPISGHRSVSWYQQTPGQGLQFLFEYFSETQRNKGNFPGRFSGRQFSNSRSEMNVSTLELGDSALYLCASSLGRGNYGYTFGSGTRLTVV.

This rearrangement joins TRBV9 to TRBJ2-3; 10 positions match TRBD2. Unmatched junction bases numbered 7, after V lost 3 bases and J lost 6 bases. Looked up from germline, CDR1 is SGDLS and CDR2 is YYNGEE. CDR3 length: 15 amino acids. The CDR3 loop is CASSAGLASSDTQYF. Written as DNA, the CDR3 is TGTGCCAGCAGCGCGGGACTAGCGTCCTCCGATACGCAGTATTTT.

The rearrangement joins TRBV7-3 to TRBJ2-3, with D possibly being TRBD1 (5 bases). CDR1 and CDR2 (germline): SGHTA, FQGTGA. CDR3 size: 14 residues. Deletions cut 6 bases from V and 0 bases from J, with 10 bases between. The CDR3 region is CASRLQGSTDTQYF. The DNA of the CDR3 is TGTGCCAGCAGACTCCAGGGAAGCACAGATACGCAGTATTTT.

The CDR3 region is CASSPYTSGRANEQFF. CDR3 nucleotide sequence: TGTGCCAGCAGTCCATACACTAGCGGGAGGGCCAATGAGCAGTTCTTC. V is TRBV6-4 and J is TRBJ2-1; 13 nucleotides line up with TRBD2. Germline CDR1 is MRHNA and CDR2 is SNTAGT. The CDR3 consists of 16 residues. Germline trimming cut 5 bases from V and 6 bases from J; bases unmatched to any gene: 7.

This clone occurred once. The junction and the germline gene differ at one end; a read error may be behind it. The chain joins TRBV6-5 to TRBJ1-3; D uncertain. Germline V gene lookup returns CDR1 MNHEY and CDR2 SVGAGI. This CDR3 comprises 14 residues. Written as DNA, the CDR3 is TGTGCCAGCAGTGACTCCCAGGCCCTAAACACCATATATTTT. It yields the protein CASSDSQALNTIYF.

This chain joins TRBV7-2 and TRBJ2-7; TRBD2 aligns across 12 bases. CDR1 and CDR2 (germline): SGHTA, FQGNSA. CDR3 length: 16 residues. Unmatched junction bases numbered 8, after V lost 2 bases and J lost 6 bases. The CDR3 here is CASSLTLAGGPLEQYF. CDR3 nucleotides: TGTGCCAGCAGCTTAACCCTAGCGGGAGGGCCTCTCGAGCAGTACTTC.

This chain joins TRBV6-5 and TRBJ2-1; TRBD2 matches at 11 bases. V shed 6 bases, J shed 5 bases, and the junction held 6 bases outside the gene matches. This CDR3 comprises 15 residues. Germline loops: CDR1 MNHEY, CDR2 SVGAGI. This CDR3 is CASRVTSGGNNEQFF. The CDR3 DNA reads TGTGCCAGCAGGGTAACTAGCGGGGGTAACAATGAGCAGTTCTTC.

The V and J genes are TRBV15 and TRBJ1-6; 9 positions agree with TRBD1. The germline V gene has CDR1 LNHNV and CDR2 YYDKDF (reference sequence). The CDR3 has 14 residues. Trimming cost V 3 bases and J 11 bases; bases outside gene matches: 5. CDR3 protein: CATSRPGQGTPLHF. CDR3 DNA sequence: TGTGCCACCAGCAGGCCCGGACAGGGGACACCCCTCCACTTT.

This clone was observed a few times. This chain uses TRBV4-1 with TRBJ1-1, with 8 positions matching TRBD1. From germline, CDR1 is MGHRA and CDR2 YSYEKL. The CDR3 spans 11 residues. After removal of 8 bases from V and 8 bases from J, the junction contained 4 bases not matched to a gene. The CDR3 DNA reads as TGCGCCAGCGGGACAGGCAACGAAGCTTTCTTT. It specifies CASGTGNEAFF.

V and J are TRBV4-3 and TRBJ1-6, with 8 bases that match TRBD1. The CDR3 extends over 16 amino acids. Germline-derived CDR1 and CDR2 are LGHNA and YSLEER. V shed 3 bases and J 7 bases; nucleotides not matched to a gene: 8. The CDR3, as DNA: TGCGCCAGCAGCCAGGACAGGGCTATATGGAATTCACCCCTCCACTTT. Amino acids: CASSQDRAIWNSPLHF.

CDR3 loop: CATSRDRGGDEQFF. For the CDR3, the DNA is TGTGCCACCAGCAGAGATAGAGGAGGGGATGAGCAGTTCTTC. This sequence joins TRBV15 and TRBJ2-1; TRBD2 might be the D (6 bases). This CDR3 spans 14 amino acids. Trimming removed 0 bases at V and 8 bases at J, with 11 bases between. CDR1 is LNHNV and CDR2 is YYDKDF in the germline V gene (reference sequence).

The V call is TRBV7-9, the J call TRBJ1-5; 11 nucleotides line up with TRBD1. Trimming removed 5 bases from V and 5 bases from J; junction bases left unmatched: 5. The CDR3 length is 15 residues. The germline CDR1 and CDR2 sequences are SEHNR and FQNEAQ (reference sequence). The CDR3 DNA reads TGTGCCAGCAGCGACGGGGACAGGGGGGATCAGCCCCAGCATTTT. Translation: CASSDGDRGDQPQHF.